These T cell receptor beta chains were read from a single sample in a study of blood T cell repertoires in COVID-19. Sequenced by immunoSEQ multiplex PCR; TCRdb stores in-frame clones only, minus some. The sample holds a few hundred thousand clones, roughly 86% seen once. Sequencing was done on a sample of peripheral blood. The receptors were sampled from a woman in her 70s with active or convalescent COVID-19. Each CDR3 is given with its conserved first and last residue. The D gene is left open where the match is weak. The size field is filled for only some rows; it gives once, few, many or a size class.

clone size	D gene	V gene	J gene	CDR3 DNA	CDR3 protein
NA	TRBD1	TRBV19	TRBJ2-2	TGTGCCAGTAGTATCTTGGGGACAGCGAACACCGGGGAGCTGTTTTTT	CASSILGTANTGELFF
NA	NA	TRBV27	TRBJ1-6	TGTGCCAGCAGTTTTCGGGGGGCCAATTCACCCCTCCACTTT	CASSFRGANSPLHF
NA	TRBD1	TRBV2	TRBJ2-2	TGTGCCAGCACCGGACAGGGGATCACCGGGGAGCTGTTTTTT	CASTGQGITGELFF
NA	NA	TRBV11-3	TRBJ2-5	TGTGCCAGCAGCTTAGGCACCGGGACAACGGGAGAGACCCAGTACTTC	CASSLGTGTTGETQYF
NA	TRBD2	TRBV20-1	TRBJ2-3	TGCAGTGCCAGTAGTGGGACTAGCGGGGGTGAGGATACGCAGTATTTT	CSASSGTSGGEDTQYF
NA	TRBD1	TRBV9	TRBJ1-2	TGTGCCAGCAGCGTCGGGACAGGACCTAACTATGGCTACACCTTC	CASSVGTGPNYGYTF
NA	NA	TRBV7-2	TRBJ1-5	TGTGCCAGCAGCTCGGGGGGCTCGGATCAGCCCCAGCATTTT	CASSSGGSDQPQHF
NA	NA	TRBV6-6	TRBJ1-1	TGTGCCAGCAGTTACTCCTACACAGGGGAAGCTTTCTTT	CASSYSYTGEAFF
once	TRBD1	TRBV18	TRBJ1-5	TGTGCCAGCTCCGCTACAGGGGGGGTCGAGCAGCCCCAGCATTTT	CASSATGGVEQPQHF
NA	NA	TRBV11-2	TRBJ1-4	TGTGCCAGCAGCTTACAGGGTCCCAAAGAAAAACTGTTTTTT	CASSLQGPKEKLFF
NA	NA	TRBV7-8	TRBJ2-7	TGTGCCAGCAGCTTCGGAGAGAAAGAGCAGTACTTC	CASSFGEKEQYF
few	NA	TRBV18	TRBJ1-1	TGTGCCAGCTCACCGGATTGGGGCGCTAACACTGAAGCTTTCTTT	CASSPDWGANTEAFF
NA	TRBD1	TRBV5-1	TRBJ1-2	TGCGCCAGCAGCCCCCGGGCACAGGGGGCCCGCACCTTC	CASSPRAQGARTF
NA	TRBD1	TRBV18	TRBJ1-2	TGTGCCAGCTCGACAGGGGTCCTCTATGGCTACACCTTC	CASSTGVLYGYTF
NA	NA	TRBV7-2	TRBJ1-2	TGTGCCAGCAGCGGCCGGGGGGGACGCCGCCTTTTCTATGGCTACACCTTC	CASSGRGGRRLFYGYTF
NA	TRBD2	TRBV11-3	TRBJ2-3	TGTGCCAGCCCCTTTAAGGGACTAGTGATCGCAGATACGCAGTATTTT	CASPFKGLVIADTQYF
NA	NA	TRBV10-2	TRBJ1-2	TGCGCCAGCAGTGCCCAAGACAGAGACTATGGCTACACCTTC	CASSAQDRDYGYTF
NA	NA	TRBV5-1	TRBJ1-1	TGCGCCAGCAGCTTGGCCAGGTTGAACACTGAAGCTTTCTTT	CASSLARLNTEAFF
NA	NA	TRBV6-5	TRBJ2-5	TGTGCCAGCAGGGTCCATGGGCAGCAGGAGACCCAGTACTTC	CASRVHGQQETQYF
NA	NA	TRBV4-2	TRBJ1-2	TGTGCCAGCAGCCAAGGCAGGGTGTCTCAGGGCTACACCTTC	CASSQGRVSQGYTF
NA	NA	TRBV6-2/TRBV6-3	TRBJ1-1	TGTGCCAGCAGTGGGAGGAGAGACACTGAAGCTTTCTTT	CASSGRRDTEAFF
NA	NA	TRBV10-1	TRBJ2-7	TGCGCCAGCAGTTCGACAGGTCCCTACGAGCAGTACTTC	CASSSTGPYEQYF
NA	NA	TRBV7-2	TRBJ1-1	TGTGCCAGCAGACAAGCGAGGGGGGGGTCTGAAGCTTTCTTT	CASRQARGGSEAFF
NA	NA	TRBV6-6	TRBJ1-2	TGTGCCAGCCTTCCCCCCGCGGAGTTCGGGAAAGGCTACACCTTC	CASLPPAEFGKGYTF
NA	TRBD1	TRBV5-1	TRBJ2-2	TGCGCCAGCAGGAGGACAGGGACGAACACCGGGGAGCTGTTTTTT	CASRRTGTNTGELFF
NA	TRBD1	TRBV7-2	TRBJ1-1	TGTGCCAGCAGCTTAGACCGACAGGGAAGGAACACTGAAGCTTTCTTT	CASSLDRQGRNTEAFF
NA	NA	TRBV6-5	TRBJ1-1	TGTGCCAGCAGTTACGGTGCCAGCTCCTCGGGCACTGAAGCTTTCTTT	CASSYGASSSGTEAFF
NA	NA	TRBV4-3	TRBJ2-7	TGCGCCAGCAGCCAAGAACGGCAGGGTGGTGAGCAGTACTTC	CASSQERQGGEQYF
NA	TRBD1	TRBV20-1	TRBJ2-7	TGCAGTGCTAGCCTCGGACAGGGAGTATCCTTC	CSASLGQGVSF
once	NA	TRBV7-3	TRBJ1-3	TGTGCCAGCAGCTTATTTCCGCGGGGTCGAGGGGTCTCTGGAAACACCATATATTTT	CASSLFPRGRGVSGNTIYF
NA	NA	TRBV6-5	TRBJ1-4	TGTGCCAGCAGTTATAGGGGGAATAATGAAAAACTGTTTTTT	CASSYRGNNEKLFF
NA	NA	TRBV19	TRBJ1-5	TGTGCCAGTAGGAGGGCATTAGGGCCCCAGCATTTT	CASRRALGPQHF
NA	TRBD1	TRBV27	TRBJ1-4	TGTGCCAGCAGTTTGGGGACAGGGTCTAATGAAAAACTGTTTTTT	CASSLGTGSNEKLFF
few	TRBD1	TRBV24-1	TRBJ1-2	TGTGCCACCAGTGACCCAGCCGGGAGGACAGGGACTGGCTACACCTTC	CATSDPAGRTGTGYTF
once	NA	TRBV5-4	TRBJ1-4	TGTGCCAGCAGCTACGCGACTAATGAAAAACTGTTTTTT	CASSYATNEKLFF
NA	TRBD1	TRBV7-8	TRBJ2-5	TGTGCCAGCATAGGGATGACAGGGGGCGCGGAGACCCAGTACTTC	CASIGMTGGAETQYF
NA	NA	TRBV9	TRBJ1-4	TGTGCCAGCAGCCTAACCCCAGGGGAAAAACTGTTTTTT	CASSLTPGEKLFF
NA	NA	TRBV29-1	TRBJ1-5	TGCAGCGTTTCTCAGACAGTCAGCAATCAGCCCCAGCATTTT	CSVSQTVSNQPQHF
once	TRBD2	TRBV6-5	TRBJ2-1	TGTGCCAGCAGCTCCCGGGGGGCCTACAATGAGCAGTTCTTC	CASSSRGAYNEQFF
NA	NA	TRBV4-1	TRBJ2-3	TGCGCCAGCAGCCAAGTCGAGGGGGTATCCGGGCCTCCGCAGTATTTT	CASSQVEGVSGPPQYF
NA	NA	TRBV3-1/TRBV3-2	TRBJ2-1	TGTGCCAGCAGCCTCCTCCAGGGAAATGAGCAGTTCTTC	CASSLLQGNEQFF
NA	NA	TRBV6-2/TRBV6-3	TRBJ2-2	TGTGCCAGCAGTTACACTACAGGGGAGCTGTTTTTT	CASSYTTGELFF
NA	NA	TRBV7-2	TRBJ2-1	TGTGCCAGCAGCCCAGGGGTAGCGCGTTCGGCCTACAATGAGCAGTTCTTC	CASSPGVARSAYNEQFF
NA	TRBD2	TRBV5-4	TRBJ2-1	TGTGCCAGCAGCCCCGGGCTAGCGGGGCCTGAGCAGTTCTTC	CASSPGLAGPEQFF
NA	NA	TRBV6-2/TRBV6-3	TRBJ1-5	TGTGCCAGCAGTTACTCTCTCGTTAATAATCAGCCCCAGCATTTT	CASSYSLVNNQPQHF